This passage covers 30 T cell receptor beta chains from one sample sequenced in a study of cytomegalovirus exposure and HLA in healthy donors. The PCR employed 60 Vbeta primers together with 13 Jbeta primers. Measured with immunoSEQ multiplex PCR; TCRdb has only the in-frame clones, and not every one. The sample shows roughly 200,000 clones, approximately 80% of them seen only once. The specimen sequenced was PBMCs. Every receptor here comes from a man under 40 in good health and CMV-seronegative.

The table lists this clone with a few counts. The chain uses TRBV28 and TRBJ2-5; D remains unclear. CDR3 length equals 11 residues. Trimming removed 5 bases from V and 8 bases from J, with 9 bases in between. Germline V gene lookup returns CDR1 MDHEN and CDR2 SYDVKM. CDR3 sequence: CASSTLGTQYF. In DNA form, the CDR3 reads TGTGCCAGCAGTACGCTAGGAACCCAGTACTTC.

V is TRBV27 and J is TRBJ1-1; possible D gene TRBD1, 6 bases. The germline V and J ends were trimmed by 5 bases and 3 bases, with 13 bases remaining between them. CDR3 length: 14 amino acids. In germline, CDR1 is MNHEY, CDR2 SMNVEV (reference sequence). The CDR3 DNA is TGTGCCAGCAGTCCCCTGTACAGGGACACTGAAGCTTTCTTT. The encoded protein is CASSPLYRDTEAFF.

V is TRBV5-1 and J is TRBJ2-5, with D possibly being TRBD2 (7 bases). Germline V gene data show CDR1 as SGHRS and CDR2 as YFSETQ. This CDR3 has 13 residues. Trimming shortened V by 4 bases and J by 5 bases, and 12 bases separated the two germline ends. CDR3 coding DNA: TGCGCCAGCAGCGGGGGGGCCCGGGAGACCCAGTACTTC. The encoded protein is CASSGGARETQYF.

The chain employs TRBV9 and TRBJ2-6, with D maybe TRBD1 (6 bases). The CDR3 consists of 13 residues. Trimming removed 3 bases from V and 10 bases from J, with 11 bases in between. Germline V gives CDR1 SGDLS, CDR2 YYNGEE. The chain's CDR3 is CASSADRPNVLTF. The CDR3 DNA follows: TGTGCCAGCAGCGCGGACAGACCGAACGTCCTGACTTTC.

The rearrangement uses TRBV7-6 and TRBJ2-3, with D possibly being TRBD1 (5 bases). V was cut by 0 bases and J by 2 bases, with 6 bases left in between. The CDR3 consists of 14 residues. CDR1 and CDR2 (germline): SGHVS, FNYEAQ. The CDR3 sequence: CASSLAGPTDTQYF. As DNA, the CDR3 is TGTGCCAGCAGCTTAGCGGGGCCCACAGATACGCAGTATTTT.

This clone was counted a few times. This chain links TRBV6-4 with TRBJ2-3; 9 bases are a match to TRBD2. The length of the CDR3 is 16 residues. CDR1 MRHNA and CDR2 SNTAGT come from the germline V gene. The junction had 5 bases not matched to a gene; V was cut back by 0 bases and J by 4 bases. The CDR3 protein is CASSDSGGGAADTQYF. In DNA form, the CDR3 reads TGTGCCAGCAGTGACTCGGGCGGGGGGGCCGCAGATACGCAGTATTTT.

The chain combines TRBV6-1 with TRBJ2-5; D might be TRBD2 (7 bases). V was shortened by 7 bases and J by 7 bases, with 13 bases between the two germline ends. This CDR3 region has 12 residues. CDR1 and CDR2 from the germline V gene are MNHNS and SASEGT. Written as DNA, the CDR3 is TGTGCCAGCAAGGGGGGGAAATGGACCCAGTACTTC. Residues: CASKGGKWTQYF.

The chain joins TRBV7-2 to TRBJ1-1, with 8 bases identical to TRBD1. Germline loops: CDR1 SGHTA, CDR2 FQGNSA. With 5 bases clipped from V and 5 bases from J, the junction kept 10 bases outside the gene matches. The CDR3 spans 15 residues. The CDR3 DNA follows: TGTGCCAGCAGCCCCCACCAGGGGGCGCGTACTGAAGCTTTCTTT. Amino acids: CASSPHQGARTEAFF.

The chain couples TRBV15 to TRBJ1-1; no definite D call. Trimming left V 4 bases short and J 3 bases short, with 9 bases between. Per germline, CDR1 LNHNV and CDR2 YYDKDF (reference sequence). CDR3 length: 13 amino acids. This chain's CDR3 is CATSTRVDTEAFF. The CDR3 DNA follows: TGTGCCACCAGCACCCGGGTCGACACTGAAGCTTTCTTT.

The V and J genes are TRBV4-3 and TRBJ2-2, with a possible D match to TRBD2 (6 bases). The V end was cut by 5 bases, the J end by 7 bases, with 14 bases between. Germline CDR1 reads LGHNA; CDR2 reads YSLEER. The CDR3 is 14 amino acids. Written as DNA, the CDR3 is TGCGCCAGCAGCGTAGGGGATAGCGGCGGGGAGCTGTTTTTT. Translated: CASSVGDSGGELFF.

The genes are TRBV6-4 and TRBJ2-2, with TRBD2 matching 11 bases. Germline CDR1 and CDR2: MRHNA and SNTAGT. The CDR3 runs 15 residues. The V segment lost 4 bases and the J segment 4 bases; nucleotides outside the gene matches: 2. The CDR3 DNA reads TGTGCCAGCAGTGCGCTAGCGGGGGGCACCGGGGAGCTGTTTTTT. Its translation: CASSALAGGTGELFF.

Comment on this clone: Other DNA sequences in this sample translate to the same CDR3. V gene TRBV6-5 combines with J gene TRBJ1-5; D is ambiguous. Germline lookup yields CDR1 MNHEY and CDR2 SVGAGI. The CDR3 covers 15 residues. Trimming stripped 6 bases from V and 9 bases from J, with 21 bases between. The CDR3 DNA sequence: TGTGCCAGCAGCCCCTTTGGGAGGGAGTCCCGGCCCCAGCATTTT. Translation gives CASSPFGRESRPQHF.

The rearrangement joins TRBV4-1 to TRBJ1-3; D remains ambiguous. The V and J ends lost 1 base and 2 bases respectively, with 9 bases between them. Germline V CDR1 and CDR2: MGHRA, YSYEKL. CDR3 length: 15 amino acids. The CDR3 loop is CASSQAPSPGNTIYF. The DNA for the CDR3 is TGCGCCAGCAGCCAAGCCCCATCCCCTGGAAACACCATATATTTT.

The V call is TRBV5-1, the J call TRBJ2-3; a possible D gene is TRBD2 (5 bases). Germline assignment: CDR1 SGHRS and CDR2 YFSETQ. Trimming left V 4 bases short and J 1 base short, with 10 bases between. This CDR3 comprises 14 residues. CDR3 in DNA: TGCGCCAGCAGCGGAACCGGGGGCACAGATACGCAGTATTTT. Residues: CASSGTGGTDTQYF.

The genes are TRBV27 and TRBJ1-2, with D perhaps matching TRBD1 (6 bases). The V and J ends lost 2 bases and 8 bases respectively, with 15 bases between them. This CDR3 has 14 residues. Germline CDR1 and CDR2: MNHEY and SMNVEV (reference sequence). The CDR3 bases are TGTGCCAGCAGTTTAACCCCAGGGGTTTACGGCTACACCTTC. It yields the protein CASSLTPGVYGYTF.

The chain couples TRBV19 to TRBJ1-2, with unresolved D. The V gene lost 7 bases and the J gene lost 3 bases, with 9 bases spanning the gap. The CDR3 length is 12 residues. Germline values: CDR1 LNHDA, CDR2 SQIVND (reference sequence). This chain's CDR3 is CASKNRHYGYTF. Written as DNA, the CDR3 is TGTGCCAGTAAAAACAGACACTATGGCTACACCTTC.

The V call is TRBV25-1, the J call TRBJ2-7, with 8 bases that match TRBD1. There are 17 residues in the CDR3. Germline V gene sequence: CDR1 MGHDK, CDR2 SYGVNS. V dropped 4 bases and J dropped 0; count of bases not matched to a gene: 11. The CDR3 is CASSGGTGFLFSYEQYF. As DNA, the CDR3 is TGTGCCAGCAGTGGCGGGACAGGTTTTCTTTTCTCCTACGAGCAGTACTTC.

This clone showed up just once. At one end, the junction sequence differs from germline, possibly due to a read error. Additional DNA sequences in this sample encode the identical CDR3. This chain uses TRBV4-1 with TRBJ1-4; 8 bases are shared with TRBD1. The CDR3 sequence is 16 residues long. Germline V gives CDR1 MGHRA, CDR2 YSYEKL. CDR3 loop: CSSSQGRGTGGEKLFF. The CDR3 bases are TGCTCCAGCAGCCAAGGAAGGGGTACAGGGGGTGAAAAACTGTTTTTT.

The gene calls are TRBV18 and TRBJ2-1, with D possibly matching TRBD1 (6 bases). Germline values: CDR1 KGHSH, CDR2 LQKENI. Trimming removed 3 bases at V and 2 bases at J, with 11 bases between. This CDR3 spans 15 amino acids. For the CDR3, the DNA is TGTGCCAGCTCACCCGGACAGTCCGCCTACAATGAGCAGTTCTTC. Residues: CASSPGQSAYNEQFF.

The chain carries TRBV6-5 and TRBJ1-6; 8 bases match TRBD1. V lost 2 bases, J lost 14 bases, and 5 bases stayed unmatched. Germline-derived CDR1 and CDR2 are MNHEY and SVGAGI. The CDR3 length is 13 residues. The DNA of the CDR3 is TGTGCCAGCAGTTACGGACAGGGCCTTTCCCTCCACTTT. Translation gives CASSYGQGLSLHF.

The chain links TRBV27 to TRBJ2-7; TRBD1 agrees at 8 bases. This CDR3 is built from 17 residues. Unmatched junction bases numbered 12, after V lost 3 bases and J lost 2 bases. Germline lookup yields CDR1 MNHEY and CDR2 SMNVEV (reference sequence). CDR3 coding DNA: TGTGCCAGCAGTTTTGTATTGGGGACAGGACACACCTACGAGCAGTACTTC. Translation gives CASSFVLGTGHTYEQYF.

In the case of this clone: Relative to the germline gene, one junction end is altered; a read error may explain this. CDR3 loop: CASSFLQGATNEKLFF. Written as DNA, the CDR3 is TGTGCTAGCAGCTTTCTCCAGGGGGCAACTAATGAAAAACTGTTTTTT. This chain uses TRBV7-7 with TRBJ1-4, with 7 nucleotides matching TRBD1. The CDR3 is made up of 16 amino acids. The V gene's germline CDR1 is SSHAT and CDR2 FNYEAQ (reference sequence).

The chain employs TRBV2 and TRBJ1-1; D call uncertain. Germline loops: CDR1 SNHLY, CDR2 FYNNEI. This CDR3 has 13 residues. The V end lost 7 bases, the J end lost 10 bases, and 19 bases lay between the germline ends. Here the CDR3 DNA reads TGTGCCAGCACCGAGGAGTTTACCGGCTCAGCTTTCTTT. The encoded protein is CASTEEFTGSAFF.

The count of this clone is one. The CDR3 nucleotides read TGTGCCAGCAGTTCGCGGCCCCCGATGGGCAATGAGCAGTTCTTC. Amino acids: CASSSRPPMGNEQFF. The genes are TRBV6-5 and TRBJ2-1; D is uncertain. The germline gives CDR1 MNHEY, CDR2 SVGAGI. V gave up 4 bases and J gave up 6 bases, with 16 bases separating them. The CDR3 runs 15 residues.

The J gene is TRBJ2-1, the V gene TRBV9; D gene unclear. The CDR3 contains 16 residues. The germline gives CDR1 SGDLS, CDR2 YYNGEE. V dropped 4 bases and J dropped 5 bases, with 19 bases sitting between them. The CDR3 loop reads CASSTQSISLNNEQFF. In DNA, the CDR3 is TGTGCCAGCAGCACCCAGTCGATTAGCCTGAACAATGAGCAGTTCTTC.

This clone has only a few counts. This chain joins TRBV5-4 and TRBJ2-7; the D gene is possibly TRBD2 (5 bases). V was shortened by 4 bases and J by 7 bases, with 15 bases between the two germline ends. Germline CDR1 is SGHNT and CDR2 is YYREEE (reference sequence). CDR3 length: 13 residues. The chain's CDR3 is CASSPRASREQYF. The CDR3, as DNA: TGTGCCAGCAGCCCGAGGGCTTCCAGGGAGCAGTACTTC.

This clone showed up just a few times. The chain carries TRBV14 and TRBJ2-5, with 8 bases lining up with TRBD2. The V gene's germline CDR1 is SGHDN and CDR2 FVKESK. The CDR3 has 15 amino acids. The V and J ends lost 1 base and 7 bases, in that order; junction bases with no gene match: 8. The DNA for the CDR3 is TGTGCCAGCAGCCAAGCAAGCGGGGGCTTTGTGACCCAGTACTTC. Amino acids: CASSQASGGFVTQYF.

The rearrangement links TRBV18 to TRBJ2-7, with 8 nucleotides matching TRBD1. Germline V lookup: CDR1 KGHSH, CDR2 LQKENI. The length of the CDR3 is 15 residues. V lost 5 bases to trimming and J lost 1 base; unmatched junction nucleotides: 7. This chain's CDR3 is CASSARTGISYEQYF. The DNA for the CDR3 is TGTGCCAGCTCAGCCCGGACAGGGATATCCTACGAGCAGTACTTC. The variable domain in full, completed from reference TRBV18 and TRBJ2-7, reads NAGVMQNPRHLVRRRGQEARLRCSPMKGHSHVYWYRQLPEEGLKFMVYLQKENIIDESGMPKERFSAEFPKEGPSILRIQQVVRGDSAAYFCASSARTGISYEQYFGPGTRLTVT.

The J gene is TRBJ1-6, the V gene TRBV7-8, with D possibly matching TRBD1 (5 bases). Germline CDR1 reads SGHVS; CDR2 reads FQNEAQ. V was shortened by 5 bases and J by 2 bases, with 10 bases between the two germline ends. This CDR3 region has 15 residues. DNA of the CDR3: TGTGCCAGCAGCCCCCAGGGTGCCTATAATTCACCCCTCCACTTT. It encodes CASSPQGAYNSPLHF.

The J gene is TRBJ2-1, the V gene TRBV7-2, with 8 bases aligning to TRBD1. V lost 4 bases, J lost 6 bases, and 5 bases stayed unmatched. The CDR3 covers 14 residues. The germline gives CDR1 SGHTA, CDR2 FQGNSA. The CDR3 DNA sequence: TGTGCCAGCAGCTCCGACAGGGGATCCAATGAGCAGTTCTTC. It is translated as CASSSDRGSNEQFF.